These T cell receptor beta chains were read from a single sample in a study of cytomegalovirus exposure and HLA in healthy donors. TCRdb keeps only in-frame clones here, not all; method: immunoSEQ multiplex PCR. This sample has approximately 160,000 clones; around three quarters occur once, and the top ten carry about 1.6%. The sequencing input was PBMCs. The receptors come from a middle-aged man in good health and CMV-seronegative. CDR3s include the opening cysteine and the closing phenylalanine or tryptophan. The D gene is left open where the match is weak. Part of the rows lack a size; the others show once, few, many or a class for expanded clones.

j_call: TRBJ1-2; clone_size: -; cdr3_length: 13; d_call: -; v_call: TRBV28; cdr3_aa: CASSSTANYGYTF; cdr3_nt: TGTGCCAGCAGTTCGACAGCCAACTATGGCTACACCTTC
j_call: TRBJ2-5; clone_size: -; cdr3_length: 15; d_call: TRBD2; v_call: TRBV6-5; cdr3_aa: CASRGLAGGPETQYF; cdr3_nt: TGTGCCAGCAGGGGACTAGCGGGAGGGCCAGAGACCCAGTACTTC
j_call: TRBJ2-1; clone_size: -; cdr3_length: 17; d_call: TRBD2; v_call: TRBV7-3; cdr3_aa: CASSAIEGGSSYNEQFF; cdr3_nt: TGTGCCAGCAGCGCGATAGAGGGCGGGAGCTCCTACAATGAGCAGTTCTTC
j_call: TRBJ2-7; clone_size: -; cdr3_length: 14; d_call: -; v_call: TRBV2; cdr3_aa: CASMSDTGRAEQYF; cdr3_nt: TGTGCCAGCATGTCGGACACGGGTCGGGCCGAGCAGTACTTC
j_call: TRBJ2-1; clone_size: -; cdr3_length: 15; d_call: TRBD2; v_call: TRBV7-9; cdr3_aa: CASSLAAGASNEQFF; cdr3_nt: TGTGCCAGCAGCTTAGCGGCGGGAGCCAGCAATGAGCAGTTCTTC
j_call: TRBJ2-7; clone_size: few; cdr3_length: 14; d_call: -; v_call: TRBV5-1; cdr3_aa: CASSLVNTVDEQYF; cdr3_nt: TGCGCCAGCAGCTTGGTAAACACCGTCGACGAGCAGTACTTC
j_call: TRBJ1-3; clone_size: once; cdr3_length: 15; d_call: TRBD1; v_call: TRBV5-4; cdr3_aa: CASRAHRGTGNTIYF; cdr3_nt: TGTGCCAGCAGGGCTCACAGGGGAACGGGAAACACCATATATTTT
j_call: TRBJ2-3; clone_size: few; cdr3_length: 15; d_call: TRBD1; v_call: TRBV7-9; cdr3_aa: CASSLRDRDRDILYF; cdr3_nt: TGTGCCAGCAGCTTACGGGACAGGGATAGGGACATATTGTATTTT
j_call: TRBJ2-7; clone_size: few; cdr3_length: 15; d_call: -; v_call: TRBV7-7; cdr3_aa: CASSPYLGGPYEQYF; cdr3_nt: TGTGCCAGCAGCCCCTATCTCGGGGGGCCCTACGAGCAGTACTTC
j_call: TRBJ1-1; clone_size: -; cdr3_length: 14; d_call: TRBD1; v_call: TRBV29-1; cdr3_aa: CSWGGQGTSTEAFF; cdr3_nt: TGCAGCTGGGGAGGACAGGGGACGAGCACTGAAGCTTTCTTT
j_call: TRBJ2-3; clone_size: -; cdr3_length: 11; d_call: TRBD2; v_call: TRBV7-9; cdr3_aa: CASSQPGGQYF; cdr3_nt: TGTGCCAGCAGCCAACCGGGGGGGCAGTATTTT
j_call: TRBJ1-3; clone_size: -; cdr3_length: 16; d_call: TRBD1; v_call: TRBV5-4; cdr3_aa: CASSSRGPGSGNTIYF; cdr3_nt: TGTGCCAGCAGCTCCAGGGGGCCAGGCTCTGGAAACACCATATATTTT
j_call: TRBJ2-1; clone_size: -; cdr3_length: 12; d_call: TRBD2; v_call: TRBV30; cdr3_aa: CAWTSGYNEQFF; cdr3_nt: TGTGCCTGGACTAGCGGTTACAATGAGCAGTTCTTC
j_call: TRBJ2-1; clone_size: -; cdr3_length: 18; d_call: TRBD1; v_call: TRBV19; cdr3_aa: CASSMGPYRGYSSTEQFF; cdr3_nt: TGTGCCAGTAGTATGGGTCCTTACAGGGGCTACTCCTCAACTGAGCAGTTCTTC
j_call: TRBJ2-1; clone_size: -; cdr3_length: 15; d_call: TRBD2; v_call: TRBV7-6; cdr3_aa: CASGASGAIGNEQFF; cdr3_nt: TGTGCCAGCGGGGCAAGCGGGGCAATTGGGAATGAGCAGTTCTTC
j_call: TRBJ2-6; clone_size: -; cdr3_length: 15; d_call: -; v_call: TRBV6-1; cdr3_aa: CASSEASSGANVLTF; cdr3_nt: TGTGCCAGCAGTGAAGCCAGCTCTGGGGCCAACGTCCTGACTTTC
j_call: TRBJ1-1; clone_size: -; cdr3_length: 14; d_call: -; v_call: TRBV5-1; cdr3_aa: CASSLEGMNTEAFF; cdr3_nt: TGCGCCAGCAGCTTGGAGGGGATGAACACTGAAGCTTTCTTT
j_call: TRBJ1-5; clone_size: -; cdr3_length: 16; d_call: TRBD1; v_call: TRBV27; cdr3_aa: CASSLSTGTGNQPQHF; cdr3_nt: TGTGCCAGCAGTTTATCGACTGGGACAGGGAATCAGCCCCAGCATTTT
j_call: TRBJ1-1; clone_size: few; cdr3_length: 11; d_call: -; v_call: TRBV30; cdr3_aa: CAWTPLRGAFF; cdr3_nt: TGTGCCTGGACCCCCCTTAGGGGAGCTTTCTTT
j_call: TRBJ2-2; clone_size: -; cdr3_length: 15; d_call: -; v_call: TRBV18; cdr3_aa: CASSPRGDYTGELFF; cdr3_nt: TGTGCCAGCTCACCCAGGGGGGACTACACCGGGGAGCTGTTTTTT
j_call: TRBJ2-2; clone_size: -; cdr3_length: 16; d_call: -; v_call: TRBV19; cdr3_aa: CASIAQAFSNTGELFF; cdr3_nt: TGTGCCAGTATCGCTCAGGCGTTTTCGAACACCGGGGAGCTGTTTTTT
j_call: TRBJ2-7; clone_size: -; cdr3_length: 15; d_call: TRBD2; v_call: TRBV10-2; cdr3_aa: CASSLVRDYSYEQYF; cdr3_nt: TGCGCCAGCAGCCTTGTTAGGGACTACTCCTACGAGCAGTACTTC
j_call: TRBJ2-5; clone_size: -; cdr3_length: 14; d_call: TRBD2; v_call: TRBV6-1; cdr3_aa: CAGMTSGRRGTQYF; cdr3_nt: TGTGCCGGGATGACTAGCGGGAGAAGGGGGACCCAGTACTTC
j_call: TRBJ2-2; clone_size: few; cdr3_length: 15; d_call: -; v_call: TRBV11-3; cdr3_aa: CASSTYPRGTGELFF; cdr3_nt: TGTGCCAGCAGCACCTACCCCCGGGGAACCGGGGAGCTGTTTTTT
j_call: TRBJ1-2; clone_size: -; cdr3_length: 14; d_call: TRBD1; v_call: TRBV27; cdr3_aa: CASSSGQGIYGYTF; cdr3_nt: TGTGCCAGCAGTTCGGGACAGGGAATCTATGGCTACACCTTC
j_call: TRBJ1-1; clone_size: -; cdr3_length: 13; d_call: TRBD1; v_call: TRBV28; cdr3_aa: CASNQGVQTEAFF; cdr3_nt: TGTGCCAGTAATCAGGGGGTACAGACTGAAGCTTTCTTT
j_call: TRBJ2-1; clone_size: -; cdr3_length: 14; d_call: TRBD2; v_call: TRBV7-6; cdr3_aa: CASSFGGGYNEQFF; cdr3_nt: TGTGCCAGCAGCTTTGGGGGAGGGTACAATGAGCAGTTCTTC
j_call: TRBJ1-4; clone_size: -; cdr3_length: 19; d_call: TRBD1; v_call: TRBV19; cdr3_aa: CASSIDPSYRGLTNEKLFF; cdr3_nt: TGTGCCAGTAGTATAGATCCCTCCTACAGGGGGCTGACTAATGAAAAACTGTTTTTT
j_call: TRBJ1-5; clone_size: -; cdr3_length: 14; d_call: TRBD1; v_call: TRBV7-2; cdr3_aa: CASSLGTANQPQHF; cdr3_nt: TGTGCCAGCAGCTTGGGGACAGCCAATCAGCCCCAGCATTTT
j_call: TRBJ2-1; clone_size: -; cdr3_length: 14; d_call: -; v_call: TRBV6-6; cdr3_aa: CASSYRDTYNEQFF; cdr3_nt: TGTGCCAGCAGTTATAGGGACACCTACAATGAGCAGTTCTTC
j_call: TRBJ1-1; clone_size: few; cdr3_length: 15; d_call: -; v_call: TRBV6-5; cdr3_aa: CASSYLNNMNTEAFF; cdr3_nt: TGTGCCAGCAGTTACTTGAATAACATGAACACTGAAGCTTTCTTT
j_call: TRBJ1-1; clone_size: -; cdr3_length: 15; d_call: TRBD1; v_call: TRBV7-9; cdr3_aa: CASSPDRVRNTEAFF; cdr3_nt: TGTGCCAGCAGCCCCGACAGGGTACGGAACACTGAAGCTTTCTTT
j_call: TRBJ2-2; clone_size: -; cdr3_length: 17; d_call: TRBD2; v_call: TRBV5-1; cdr3_aa: CASSLVASGRATGELFF; cdr3_nt: TGCGCCAGCAGCTTGGTGGCTAGCGGGAGGGCAACCGGGGAGCTGTTTTTT
j_call: TRBJ2-1; clone_size: -; cdr3_length: 13; d_call: -; v_call: TRBV5-1; cdr3_aa: CASNTGIVNEQFF; cdr3_nt: TGCGCCAGCAACACAGGGATAGTGAATGAGCAGTTCTTC
j_call: TRBJ2-3; clone_size: -; cdr3_length: 16; d_call: -; v_call: TRBV27; cdr3_aa: CASSLARTRNTDTQYF; cdr3_nt: TGTGCCAGCAGTCTTGCCAGGACAAGAAACACAGATACGCAGTATTTT
j_call: TRBJ1-1; clone_size: -; cdr3_length: 13; d_call: TRBD1; v_call: TRBV18; cdr3_aa: CASSQGADTEAFF; cdr3_nt: TGTGCCAGCTCACAGGGGGCGGACACTGAAGCTTTCTTT
j_call: TRBJ2-3; clone_size: once; cdr3_length: 17; d_call: TRBD2; v_call: TRBV5-1; cdr3_aa: CASSENSGGRASDTQYF; cdr3_nt: TGCGCCAGCAGCGAGAATAGCGGGGGGAGGGCCTCAGATACGCAGTATTTT
j_call: TRBJ2-7; clone_size: few; cdr3_length: 11; d_call: -; v_call: TRBV19; cdr3_aa: CASSTGYEQYF; cdr3_nt: TGTGCCAGTAGTACGGGGTACGAGCAGTACTTC
j_call: TRBJ1-4; clone_size: -; cdr3_length: 15; d_call: TRBD1; v_call: TRBV6-1; cdr3_aa: CASSRPDRASEKLFF; cdr3_nt: TGTGCCAGCAGCCGCCCCGACAGGGCAAGTGAAAAACTGTTTTTT
j_call: TRBJ2-7; clone_size: -; cdr3_length: 13; d_call: -; v_call: TRBV30; cdr3_aa: CAWSRVSSYEQYF; cdr3_nt: TGTGCCTGGAGTCGGGTTTCATCTTACGAGCAGTACTTC
j_call: TRBJ2-1; clone_size: -; cdr3_length: 15; d_call: -; v_call: TRBV4-1; cdr3_aa: CASSQAPDSYNEQFF; cdr3_nt: TGCGCCAGCAGCCAAGCCCCGGACAGCTACAATGAGCAGTTCTTC
j_call: TRBJ1-6; clone_size: -; cdr3_length: 12; d_call: -; v_call: TRBV28; cdr3_aa: CASSQNNSPLHF; cdr3_nt: TGTGCCAGCAGTCAAAATAATTCACCCCTCCACTTT
j_call: TRBJ2-7; clone_size: -; cdr3_length: 13; d_call: TRBD1; v_call: TRBV9; cdr3_aa: CASSLGTVDEQYF; cdr3_nt: TGTGCCAGCAGCCTGGGGACAGTTGACGAGCAGTACTTC
j_call: TRBJ2-7; clone_size: -; cdr3_length: 17; d_call: TRBD2; v_call: TRBV5-1; cdr3_aa: CASSPGLAGLIPYEQYF; cdr3_nt: TGCGCCAGCAGCCCGGGACTAGCGGGACTGATTCCCTACGAGCAGTACTTC